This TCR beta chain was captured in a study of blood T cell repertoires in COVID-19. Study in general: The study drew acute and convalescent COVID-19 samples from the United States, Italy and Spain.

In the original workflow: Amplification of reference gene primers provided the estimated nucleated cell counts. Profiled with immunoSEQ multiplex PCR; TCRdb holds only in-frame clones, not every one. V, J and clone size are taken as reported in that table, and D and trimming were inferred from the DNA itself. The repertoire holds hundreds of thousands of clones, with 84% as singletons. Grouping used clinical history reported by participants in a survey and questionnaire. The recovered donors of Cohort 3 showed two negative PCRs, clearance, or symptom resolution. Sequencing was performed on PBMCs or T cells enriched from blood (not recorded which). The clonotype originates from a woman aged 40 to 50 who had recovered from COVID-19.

CDR3 loop: CASSFAGRVSYNEQFF. DNA for the CDR3: TGTGCCAGCAGCTTTGCCGGGAGGGTTTCCTACAATGAGCAGTTCTTC. The genes are TRBV7-2 and TRBJ2-1, with 8 nucleotides matching TRBD2. Trimming cost V 3 bases and J 1 base; bases outside gene matches: 5. Germline V gives CDR1 SGHTA, CDR2 FQGNSA. The CDR3 length is 16 residues.